This TCR beta chain was profiled in a study of vaccination effects on CD4 cells after COVID-19. Study overall: Two doses of BNT162b2 or mRNA-1273 vaccine were administered to participants.

Antigen-specific CD4+ T cells were expanded (with viral peptide pools) by the ViraFEST assay ahead of sequencing. Isolation of CD4+ T cells took place after approximately 10 days of culture. All vaccine recipients tested negative for nucleocapsid antibodies and had never contracted SARS-CoV-2 infection. Produced via immunoSEQ multiplex PCR; TCRdb's table is partial and in-frame only. The sample has just over 20,000 clones, around 72% seen once; the top ten hold roughly 25%. J was trimmed by 7 bases and V by 2 bases; bases with no gene match: 13. Looked up from germline, CDR1 is SGHVS and CDR2 is FNYEAQ. This CDR3 contains 16 residues. On this clone: Its target is not known.

This sequence was found in a human donor who received a COVID-19 vaccine. This specimen consisted of CD4+ T cells from PBMCs cultured with HCoV-NL63 spike peptides, obtained before COVID-19 vaccination. This chain connects TRBV7-6 to TRBJ2-7; TRBD1 agrees at 8 bases. The CDR3 DNA reads TGTGCCAGCAGCTTACTGGCGGGGACAGGTTCAGGGGAGCAGTACTTC. Amino acid sequence: CASSLLAGTGSGEQYF.